This TCR beta chain came from a study of control samples from healthy donors and cancer patients. The CDR3 totals 16 residues. With 6 bases removed from V and 5 bases from J, the gap between germline ends came to 22 bases. Germline-derived CDR1 and CDR2 are LNHDA and SQIVND (reference sequence). TCRdb keeps only in-frame clones here, not all; method: immunoSEQ multiplex PCR. This table holds 210,000 or so clones, 91% found once. The sample comprised blood. This receptor was taken from a man in his thirties or forties in good health. The chain couples TRBV19 to TRBJ1-1; D might be TRBD1 (5 bases). The CDR3 is CASSLTGALGETEAFF. CDR3 DNA sequence: TGTGCCAGTAGCCTCACCGGGGCGCTAGGGGAAACTGAAGCTTTCTTT.